The 15 T cell receptor beta chains below come from one sample, sequenced in a study of T cell repertoires and leukemia-associated antigens. These receptors have no known antigen. TCRdb re-called the 5' RACE reads with MiXCR, one entry per CDR3 protein. The sample records about 11,000 distinct CDR3 sequences, around 40% being singletons. Specimen: CD3+ T cells sorted from blood and cultured. These receptors were taken from a female donor in good health.

By its share, this clonotype is medium-sized (0.01 to 0.1%). The rearrangement joins TRBV20-1 to TRBJ1-5, with D hard to call. This CDR3 has 14 residues. CDR1 is DFQATT and CDR2 is SNEGSKA in the germline V gene (reference sequence). Trimming pared 0 bases from V and 0 bases from J, leaving 6 bases between. The CDR3 DNA sequence: TGCAGTGCTAGAGACAGGATTAGCAATCAGCCCCAGCATTTT. Translated: CSARDRISNQPQHF.

This clonotype showed up many times. The chain uses TRBV12-3 or TRBV12-4 and TRBJ1-2; 7 positions match TRBD1. CDR3 size: 13 residues. The J segment lost 4 bases and the V segment lost 6 bases, leaving 5 bases of the junction unmatched. CDR3 sequence (DNA): TGTGCCAGCAGCAACGGACAGGTCTATGGCTACACCTTC. Amino acid sequence: CASSNGQVYGYTF.

This clonotype is judged medium-sized (0.01 to 0.1%). The chain carries TRBV29-1 and TRBJ2-1; 13 positions agree with TRBD2. Germline values: CDR1 SQVTM, CDR2 ANQGSEA. The CDR3 totals 14 residues. V lost 5 bases to trimming and J lost 5 bases; unmatched junction nucleotides: 3. The DNA of the CDR3 is TGCAGCGTTTGGACTAGCGGGAGTAACAATGAGCAGTTCTTC. The encoded protein is CSVWTSGSNNEQFF.

This clonotype was counted a single time. CDR3 nucleotide sequence: TGTGCCAGCACCCCGACAGGGGGAGGCACTGAAGCTTTCTTT. It specifies CASTPTGGGTEAFF. This rearrangement joins TRBV6-5 to TRBJ1-1, with TRBD1 matching 9 bases. This CDR3 is 14 amino acids long. The ends lost 7 bases at V and 4 bases at J; junction bases unmatched: 7. The germline gives CDR1 MNHEY, CDR2 SVGAGI.

The V call is TRBV9, the J call TRBJ2-1; D uncertain. The V and J ends lost 0 bases and 6 bases respectively, with 4 bases between them. CDR1 is SGDLS, CDR2 YYNGEE, per germline. This CDR3 region has 12 residues. CDR3 in DNA: TGTGCCAGCAGCGTAGAAGGCAATGAGCAGTTCTTC. Amino acid sequence: CASSVEGNEQFF.

V is TRBV7-8 and J is TRBJ2-2, with TRBD2 matching over 7 bases. The trim removed 5 bases at V and 6 bases at J, leaving 12 bases unmatched. The CDR3 length is 16 residues. Germline CDR1 and CDR2: SGHVS and FQNEAQ. CDR3 sequence (DNA): TGTGCCAGCAGCACTGGGGTCCGGGGGAGGGCCGGGGAGCTGTTTTTT. It specifies CASSTGVRGRAGELFF.

J is TRBJ2-3 and V is TRBV11-2; TRBD2 matches at 16 bases. The V and J ends lost 5 bases and 1 base, in that order; junction bases with no gene match: 12. Germline loops: CDR1 SGHAT, CDR2 FQNNGV. The CDR3 sequence is 20 residues long. CDR3 protein: CASSKRSGTSGGEGTDTQYF. The CDR3 region has the DNA TGTGCCAGCAGCAAACGCTCCGGGACTAGCGGGGGGGAGGGCACAGATACGCAGTATTTT.

The chain recombines TRBV7-2 with TRBJ2-3; 14 bases are shared with TRBD2. CDR1 and CDR2 (germline): SGHTA, FQGNSA. J gave up 3 bases and V 1 base, and 0 bases lay outside the gene matches. The CDR3 sequence is 16 residues long. The CDR3 loop is CASSLGTSGRTDTQYF. The DNA for the CDR3 is TGTGCCAGCAGCTTAGGGACTAGCGGGAGGACAGATACGCAGTATTTT.

This clonotype was detected once. The chain employs TRBV5-1 and TRBJ2-1; the D gene could be TRBD1 or TRBD2 (5 bases each). Germline CDR1 and CDR2: SGHRS and YFSETQ. The CDR3 spans 14 residues. V gave up 6 bases and J gave up 1 base, with 11 bases separating them. CDR3 DNA sequence: TGCGCCAGCACCCGGGACGGATCCTACAATGAGCAGTTCTTC. It translates to CASTRDGSYNEQFF.

This clonotype was seen a single time. An end of the junction differs from the germline gene, which may be a read error. This chain uses TRBV20-1 with TRBJ2-1; D is possibly TRBD1 or TRBD2 (5 bases each). Germline V gene data show CDR1 as DFQATT and CDR2 as SNEGSKA (reference sequence). This CDR3 has 14 amino acids. CDR3 amino acids: CSARAGLEDDEQFF. The CDR3 DNA sequence: TGCAGCGCTAGAGCAGGGTTGGAGGACGATGAGCAGTTCTTC.

The chain has TRBV24-1 and TRBJ2-7, with D tentatively TRBD2 (6 bases). The germline V and J ends were trimmed by 7 bases and 6 bases, with 12 bases remaining between them. CDR1 is KGHDR, CDR2 SFDVKD, per germline. The CDR3 is 12 residues long. The CDR3: CATSGGRGEQYF. The DNA for the CDR3 is TGTGCCACCAGCGGAGGGCGGGGCGAGCAGTACTTC.

This clonotype was seen a handful of times. J is TRBJ2-1 and V is TRBV9, with D maybe TRBD2 (5 bases). V shed 1 base and J shed 4 bases, with 9 bases lying between them. The CDR3 spans 14 residues. Germline-derived CDR1 and CDR2 are SGDLS and YYNGEE. In nucleotides, the CDR3 is TGTGCCAGCAGCGTATCGGGGATGTACAATGAGCAGTTCTTC. Protein sequence: CASSVSGMYNEQFF.

This sequence joins TRBV6-6 and TRBJ2-5, with TRBD2 matching 15 bases. CDR3 length: 17 residues. J was trimmed by 3 bases and V by 2 bases; bases with no gene match: 4. CDR1 and CDR2 from the germline V gene are MNHNY and SVGAGI (reference sequence). In DNA, the CDR3 is TGTGCCAGCAGTTACGACGGGACTAGCGGGAGGAAAGAGACCCAGTACTTC. Protein product: CASSYDGTSGRKETQYF.

This clonotype has a count of ten or more. V and J are TRBV29-1 and TRBJ2-1; D is tentatively TRBD1 or TRBD2 (5 bases each). The CDR3 totals 13 residues. Germline assignment: CDR1 SQVTM and CDR2 ANQGSEA. The germline V and J ends were trimmed by 7 bases and 7 bases, with 17 bases remaining between them. CDR3 in amino acids: CSARDHPKNEQFF. The DNA of the CDR3 is TGCAGCGCCCGGGACCATCCCAAAAATGAGCAGTTCTTC.

This clonotype was counted a few times. The chain links TRBV9 to TRBJ1-1, with D uncertain. There are 14 residues in the CDR3. Trimming cost V 2 bases and J 3 bases, with 11 bases left between them. Germline CDR1 reads SGDLS; CDR2 reads YYNGEE. The CDR3 spells CASSVEGRDTEAFF. The CDR3 region has the DNA TGTGCCAGCAGCGTCGAGGGAAGGGACACTGAAGCTTTCTTT.